A single sample is the source of the 27 T cell receptor beta chains below, sequenced in a study of shared clonotypes between healthy human individuals. The method was immunoSEQ multiplex PCR; TCRdb's version includes in-frame clones alone and lacks a portion of them. The repertoire includes 1.6 million or so clones, less than 99% of them detected once, and about 0.4% sits in the top ten. The sequencing input was naive CD4+ T cells sorted from blood. Stated subset: CD45RA+ positively selected. These receptors came from a man aged 25 to 40 in good health.

The rearrangement joins TRBV7-8 to TRBJ1-3, with D tentatively TRBD1 (5 bases). V dropped 3 bases and J dropped 2 bases, with 14 bases sitting between them. The CDR3 sequence is 16 residues long. Germline V gives CDR1 SGHVS, CDR2 FQNEAQ. DNA for the CDR3: TGTGCCAGCAGCTTTTCAGGGAACTTTGCTGGAAACACCATATATTTT. This codes for CASSFSGNFAGNTIYF.

This clone occurred once. V is TRBV6-5 and J is TRBJ2-7; TRBD2 matches at 9 bases. The CDR3 is 14 amino acids. CDR1 is MNHEY and CDR2 is SVGAGI in the germline V gene. Trimming cost V 6 bases and J 3 bases; bases outside gene matches: 6. As DNA, the CDR3 is TGTGCCAGCAGCAAGGGACTAGCTAGCTACGAGCAGTACTTC. This encodes CASSKGLASYEQYF.

Concerning this clone itself: The same CDR3 can be traced to other DNA sequences in this sample. The V and J genes are TRBV5-1 and TRBJ2-7; TRBD2 matches at 8 bases. CDR3 size: 14 residues. CDR1 is SGHRS and CDR2 is YFSETQ in the germline V gene. After removal of 5 bases from V and 2 bases from J, the junction contained 6 bases not matched to a gene. DNA for the CDR3: TGCGCCAGCAGTGGTACTAGCGGAACCTACGAGCAGTACTTC. Translated: CASSGTSGTYEQYF. Based on the CDR3 plus reference TRBV5-1 and TRBJ2-7, the full variable domain is KAGVTQTPRYLIKTRGQQVTLSCSPISGHRSVSWYQQTPGQGLQFLFEYFSETQRNKGNFPGRFSGRQFSNSRSEMNVSTLELGDSALYLCASSGTSGTYEQYFGPGTRLTVT.

The V call is TRBV19, the J call TRBJ2-7; 10 bases match TRBD1. This CDR3 spans 15 amino acids. CDR1 is LNHDA, CDR2 SQIVND, per germline (reference sequence). V lost 5 bases, J lost 0 bases, and 4 bases stayed unmatched. This CDR3 is CASSPRQGASYEQYF. DNA for the CDR3: TGTGCCAGTAGTCCAAGACAGGGGGCCTCCTACGAGCAGTACTTC.

Here the CDR3 DNA reads TGCGCCAGCAGTGGAGACTCCTTCCCCTACGAGCAGTACTTC. This gives the protein CASSGDSFPYEQYF. This chain joins TRBV10-1 and TRBJ2-7; no clear D. The germline V gene encodes CDR1 WNHNN and CDR2 SYGVQD (reference sequence). V was cut by 4 bases and J by 2 bases, with 12 bases left in between. This CDR3 has 14 amino acids.

V usage is TRBV28 and J usage is TRBJ1-5, with D hard to call. The CDR3 has 14 amino acids. The germline CDR1 and CDR2 sequences are MDHEN and SYDVKM. V was pared by 5 bases and J by 6 bases, with 14 bases between. CDR3 in DNA: TGTGCCAGCAGTCAGGAGAATCGTGGTCAGCCCCAGCATTTT. It specifies CASSQENRGQPQHF.

The V call is TRBV9, the J call TRBJ1-2; a weak D match, TRBD1 (5 bases). V gave up 2 bases and J gave up 5 bases, with 10 bases separating them. Germline CDR1 and CDR2: SGDLS and YYNGEE. This CDR3 comprises 13 residues. CDR3 DNA sequence: TGTGCCAGCAGCGTTCAGGGTGGGTATGGCTACACCTTC. As protein: CASSVQGGYGYTF.

The chain employs TRBV5-4 and TRBJ2-3, with D unresolved. The CDR3 is 15 residues long. Trimming stripped 4 bases from V and 0 bases from J, with 12 bases between. CDR1 is SGHNT and CDR2 is YYREEE in the germline V gene (reference sequence). CDR3 region: CASSRTATSTDTQYF. For the CDR3, the DNA is TGTGCCAGCAGCCGTACAGCAACTAGCACAGATACGCAGTATTTT.

As concerns this clone: This specimen includes other DNA sequences encoding the same CDR3. The J gene is TRBJ1-5, the V gene TRBV28; D ambiguous. CDR1 is MDHEN, CDR2 SYDVKM, per germline. V lost 4 bases, J lost 9 bases, and 7 bases lay in between. The CDR3 totals 11 residues. CDR3 sequence: CASSSGWPQHF. CDR3 coding DNA: TGTGCCAGCAGTTCCGGGTGGCCCCAGCATTTT.

Turning to this clone: No DNA is shown, since the ends of the CDR3 on it are uncertain; the CDR3 is the one TCRdb lists. This rearrangement joins TRBV7-9 to TRBJ1-1. Germline V gene data show CDR1 as SEHNR and CDR2 as FQNEAQ (reference sequence). The CDR3 is made up of 15 amino acids, end residues included. The CDR3 here is CASSPLSVLGTEAFF.

The genes are TRBV18 and TRBJ1-2; maybe TRBD1 (5 bases). The germline gives CDR1 KGHSH, CDR2 LQKENI. V shed 5 bases and J shed 6 bases, with 16 bases lying between them. The CDR3 extends over 14 amino acids. The CDR3 sequence is CASSASRSTDGYTF. In nucleotides, the CDR3 is TGTGCCAGCTCAGCCTCCAGATCGACAGATGGCTACACCTTC.

V usage is TRBV5-1 and J usage is TRBJ2-1, with TRBD1 matching over 7 bases. The CDR3 is made up of 15 amino acids. Germline V CDR1 and CDR2: SGHRS, YFSETQ. The junction had 4 bases not matched to a gene; V was cut back by 0 bases and J by 4 bases. The CDR3, as DNA: TGCGCCAGCAGCTTGGTGTCGGACAGGTACAATGAGCAGTTCTTC. This translates into CASSLVSDRYNEQFF.

V is TRBV30 and J is TRBJ2-3, with 7 bases lining up with TRBD1. The germline V gene has CDR1 GTSNPN and CDR2 SVGIG (reference sequence). V lost 4 bases and J lost 3; bases outside the gene matches: 10. The CDR3 sequence is 15 residues long. The CDR3 spells CAWTLDRPLTDTQYF. CDR3 nucleotides: TGTGCCTGGACCTTGGACAGGCCTCTTACAGATACGCAGTATTTT. The full variable domain, in which reference TRBV30 and TRBJ2-3 provide the parts outside the CDR3, is SQTIHQWPATLVQPVGSPLSLECTVEGTSNPNLYWYRQAAGRGLQLLFYSVGIGQISSEVPQNLSASRPQDRQFILSSKKLLLSDSGFYLCAWTLDRPLTDTQYFGPGTRLTVL.

The CDR3 loop reads CASSGLSGGELFF. CDR3 sequence (DNA): TGTGCCAGCTCCGGACTGTCGGGCGGGGAGCTGTTTTTT. The V gene is TRBV5-4, the J gene TRBJ2-2, with a tentative D call TRBD2 (5 bases). Germline CDR1 is SGHNT and CDR2 is YYREEE (reference sequence). Trimming left V 7 bases short and J 7 bases short, with 14 bases between. This CDR3 is 13 amino acids long.

The chain employs TRBV11-3 and TRBJ2-3; D perhaps matches TRBD1 (6 bases). The V end was cut by 5 bases, the J end by 0 bases, with 12 bases between. Germline V gene sequence: CDR1 SGHNT, CDR2 YENEEA. The CDR3 runs 15 residues. The CDR3 protein is CASSPGTLSTDTQYF. CDR3 nucleotides: TGTGCCAGCAGCCCGGGGACACTGAGCACAGATACGCAGTATTTT.

The genes are TRBV6-1 and TRBJ2-7; D is tentatively TRBD1 or TRBD2 (8 bases each). V dropped 7 bases and J dropped 0 bases, with 13 bases sitting between them. Germline-derived CDR1 and CDR2 are MNHNS and SASEGT. The CDR3 is 14 residues long. The CDR3 spells CASNRGTSSYEQYF. The DNA for the CDR3 is TGTGCCAGCAACAGGGGGACTAGCTCCTACGAGCAGTACTTC.

This clone was found once. The rearrangement links TRBV5-1 to TRBJ2-7; no clear D. CDR3 size: 15 residues. Trimming removed 3 bases from V and 0 bases from J, with 13 bases in between. Germline V gene lookup returns CDR1 SGHRS and CDR2 YFSETQ. CDR3 nucleotides: TGCGCCAGCAGCTCAATTAGTGGAAACTCCTACGAGCAGTACTTC. It translates to CASSSISGNSYEQYF.

The rearrangement links TRBV5-4 to TRBJ1-4; D is uncertain. V lost 4 bases, J lost 7 bases, and 17 bases lay in between. The CDR3 runs to 15 residues. The V gene's germline CDR1 is SGHNT and CDR2 YYREEE (reference sequence). The CDR3 bases are TGTGCCAGCAGCGGGGTCGAGGCCGGAGCTGAAAAACTGTTTTTT. Protein: CASSGVEAGAEKLFF.

DNA of the CDR3: TGCGCCAGCAGCTTGGAAGGTGACAGGGGCAATGGCTACACCTTC. Encoded protein: CASSLEGDRGNGYTF. This chain uses TRBV5-1 with TRBJ1-2, with 8 bases that match TRBD1. The J segment lost 6 bases and the V segment lost 0 bases, leaving 7 bases of the junction unmatched. CDR3 length: 15 amino acids. Germline CDR1 reads SGHRS; CDR2 reads YFSETQ.

A single count supports this clone. The chain recombines TRBV6-1 with TRBJ2-1; 10 nucleotides line up with TRBD1. From germline, CDR1 is MNHNS and CDR2 SASEGT. The length of the CDR3 is 15 residues. V was pared by 6 bases and J by 6 bases, with 8 bases of the junction left unmatched. The CDR3 DNA sequence: TGTGCCAGCAGCCGGGGACAGGGGAGGCCCAATGAGCAGTTCTTC. Translated: CASSRGQGRPNEQFF.

The V and J genes are TRBV5-4 and TRBJ2-7; 10 nucleotides match TRBD2. The CDR3 runs 13 residues. The ends lost 4 bases at V and 6 bases at J; junction bases unmatched: 4. CDR1 is SGHNT, CDR2 YYREEE, per germline (reference sequence). DNA of the CDR3: TGTGCCAGCAGCGGTAGCGGGAGGATCGAGCAGTACTTC. This gives the protein CASSGSGRIEQYF.

This rearrangement joins TRBV7-2 to TRBJ2-2, with 7 nucleotides matching TRBD1. The ends lost 1 base at V and 2 bases at J; junction bases unmatched: 4. The V gene's germline CDR1 is SGHTA and CDR2 FQGNSA. There are 16 residues in the CDR3. The CDR3 DNA is TGTGCCAGCAGCTTAGTCGGGACAGCTAACACCGGGGAGCTGTTTTTT. Protein product: CASSLVGTANTGELFF.

The V call is TRBV10-3, the J call TRBJ1-1; no definite D call. There are 14 residues in the CDR3. Trimming removed 3 bases from V and 1 base from J, with 9 bases in between. Germline lookup yields CDR1 ENHRY and CDR2 SYGVKD. CDR3 sequence: CAISERGKNTEAFF. The CDR3 DNA reads as TGTGCCATCAGTGAAAGAGGGAAGAACACTGAAGCTTTCTTT.

This sequence joins TRBV5-4 and TRBJ1-3; 8 bases are shared with TRBD1. V shed 4 bases, J shed 1 base, and the junction held 16 bases outside the gene matches. CDR3 length: 19 amino acids. Germline V gene data show CDR1 as SGHNT and CDR2 as YYREEE (reference sequence). CDR3 in amino acids: CASSGTGTGAPLSGNTIYF. CDR3 DNA sequence: TGTGCCAGCAGCGGCACCGGGACAGGCGCTCCTTTATCTGGAAACACCATATATTTT.

The V call is TRBV5-1, the J call TRBJ2-2, with 12 bases lining up with TRBD2. The V gene end was trimmed by 4 bases and the J gene end by 6 bases; junction bases not matched to a gene: 7. CDR1 SGHRS and CDR2 YFSETQ come from the germline V gene. This CDR3 has 16 amino acids. CDR3 sequence reads: CASSARLAGEAGELFF. The CDR3 coding sequence is TGCGCCAGCAGCGCAAGACTAGCGGGAGAGGCCGGGGAGCTGTTTTTT.

CDR3 nucleotides: TGTGCCAGCATATCGGGAGTTTCCTACAATGAGCAGTTCTTC. Translated, it gives CASISGVSYNEQFF. The rearrangement links TRBV28 to TRBJ2-1; D is possibly TRBD2 (6 bases). Germline V gene data show CDR1 as MDHEN and CDR2 as SYDVKM. V lost 7 bases and J lost 1, with 11 bases in between. The CDR3 totals 14 residues.

Comment on this clone: Other DNA sequences in this sample translate to the same CDR3. V usage is TRBV19 and J usage is TRBJ2-7; 8 positions agree with TRBD2. Germline V gene data show CDR1 as LNHDA and CDR2 as SQIVND (reference sequence). CDR3 size: 14 residues. J gave up 2 bases and V 1 base, and 1 base lay outside the gene matches. Here the CDR3 reads CASSIAGGAYEQYF. CDR3 sequence (DNA): TGTGCCAGTAGTATAGCGGGAGGGGCCTACGAGCAGTACTTC. Complete variable domain (other parts from reference TRBV19 and TRBJ2-7): DGGITQSPKYLFRKEGQNVTLSCEQNLNHDAMYWYRQDPGQGLRLIYYSQIVNDFQKGDIAEGYSVSREKKESFPLTVTSAQKNPTAFYLCASSIAGGAYEQYFGPGTRLTVT.